The 2 T cell receptor beta chains below all came from one sample that was sequenced in a study of identical twins. Via MiXCR, TCRdb re-called the 5' RACE reads, giving one row per CDR3 protein. This table has roughly 720,000 distinct CDR3 sequences, 18% appearing once. These data were also filed under a second study, of T cells expressing NK-cell markers.

The sequenced sample consisted of PBMCs. The receptors originated from a young woman in good health.

There are many counts of this clonotype. This rearrangement joins TRBV20-1 to TRBJ2-1; 8 bases line up with TRBD1. With V trimmed by 3 bases and J by 8 bases, 15 bases remained unmatched. There are 16 residues in the CDR3. The germline CDR1 and CDR2 sequences are DFQATT and SNEGSKA (reference sequence). The CDR3 DNA reads as TGCAGTGCTAGGAAAGTACCGGGGGCAGGGGGCGATGAGCAGTTCTTC. Translation: CSARKVPGAGGDEQFF.

The V gene is TRBV6-1, the J gene TRBJ2-1; 10 bases are shared with TRBD2. Germline CDR1 MNHNS, CDR2 SASEGT. The CDR3 has 15 amino acids. J was trimmed by 2 bases and V by 6 bases; bases with no gene match: 4. For the CDR3, the DNA is TGTGCCAGCAGACGGACTAGCGGAGCCTACAATGAGCAGTTCTTC. It translates to CASRRTSGAYNEQFF.